The 30 T cell receptor beta chains below come from one sample, sequenced in a study of T-cell memory formation after mild COVID-19. TCRdb recomputed calls from the 5' RACE reads with MiXCR, one row per CDR3 protein. The sample records about 560,000 distinct CDR3 sequences, more than 15% being singletons. The sample consisted of PBMCs or a T cell subset sorted from them (not recorded which). The receptors derive from an adult woman who had mild COVID-19 (a few samples of this study predate the infection). Cell type and time point are not known.

J is TRBJ2-7 and V is TRBV21-1; the table assigns TRBD1, which was not confirmed against the DNA. TRBV21-1 is a listed pseudogene. The CDR3 consists of 15 residues. The CDR3 sequence is CASSSGTGNSYEQYF. For the CDR3, the DNA is TGTGCCAGCAGCTCCGGGACAGGGAATTCCTACGAGCAGTACTTC.

The J gene is TRBJ2-3, the V gene TRBV20-1, with 8 bases identical to TRBD2. Trimming cost V 3 bases and J 6 bases; bases outside gene matches: 8. Germline V gene data show CDR1 as DFQATT and CDR2 as SNEGSKA (reference sequence). The CDR3 is 14 residues long. CDR3 in DNA: TGCAGTGCTAGCGGGGGACTAGTTAGGGATACGCAGTATTTT. This translates into CSASGGLVRDTQYF.

J is TRBJ2-3 and V is TRBV3-1; D uncertain. This CDR3 has 16 amino acids. CDR1 is LGHDT and CDR2 is YNNKEL in the germline V gene (reference sequence). The germline V and J ends were trimmed by 1 base and 4 bases, with 15 bases remaining between them. The CDR3 is CASSQVVGSASDTQYF. The CDR3 bases are TGTGCCAGCAGCCAAGTTGTAGGGTCCGCCTCAGATACGCAGTATTTT.

The V and J genes are TRBV2 and TRBJ2-3, with D perhaps given as TRBD1 or TRBD2 (5 bases each). V was clipped by 6 bases and J by 1 base, with 14 bases between them. From germline, CDR1 is SNHLY and CDR2 FYNNEI. This CDR3 is 15 amino acids long. CDR3 residues: CASSIQDSGTDTQYF. The CDR3 DNA follows: TGTGCCAGCAGCATACAGGACTCGGGCACAGATACGCAGTATTTT.

This clonotype was observed at least ten times. The V and J genes are TRBV7-6 and TRBJ2-2; D is unclear. Trimming shortened V by 5 bases and J by 5 bases, and 9 bases separated the two germline ends. CDR3 length: 13 residues. Germline V gives CDR1 SGHVS, CDR2 FNYEAQ. The CDR3 bases are TGTGCCAGCAGCCCCCTGGGGACCGGGGAGCTGTTTTTT. Its protein is CASSPLGTGELFF.

This clonotype was observed a few times. The V call is TRBV18, the J call TRBJ2-4; 8 nucleotides agree with TRBD2. J gave up 7 bases and V 3 bases, and 8 bases lay outside the gene matches. Germline V gives CDR1 KGHSH, CDR2 LQKENI. There are 15 residues in the CDR3. The chain's CDR3 is CASSPPVGGRNIQYF. The CDR3 DNA follows: TGTGCCAGCTCACCTCCGGTAGGCGGGAGGAACATTCAGTACTTC.

The V gene is TRBV9, the J gene TRBJ1-2, with D possibly TRBD1 on 6 matching bases. Germline CDR1 is SGDLS and CDR2 is YYNGEE. V was trimmed by 1 base and J by 6 bases, leaving 19 bases between them. CDR3 length: 16 amino acids. The CDR3 DNA is TGTGCCAGCAGCGTATATCCGGGGGGCAATGAAGATGGCTACACCTTC. It codes for CASSVYPGGNEDGYTF. Variable domain in full (rest from reference TRBV9 and TRBJ1-2): DSGVTQTPKHLITATGQRVTLRCSPRSGDLSVYWYQQSLDQGLQFLIQYYNGEERAKGNILERFSAQQFPDLHSELNLSSLELGDSALYFCASSVYPGGNEDGYTFGSGTRLTVV.

J is TRBJ2-3 and V is TRBV7-9; TRBD2 agrees at 7 bases. The CDR3 sequence is 15 residues long. The trim removed 4 bases at V and 2 bases at J, leaving 6 bases unmatched. Germline assignment: CDR1 SEHNR and CDR2 FQNEAQ (reference sequence). The CDR3 here is CASSSREVDTDTQYF. In DNA, the CDR3 is TGTGCCAGCAGCTCTCGGGAGGTGGACACAGATACGCAGTATTTT.

This clonotype was detected a few times. The chain links TRBV7-9 to TRBJ2-1, with 9 bases that match TRBD1. V was pared by 1 base and J by 2 bases, with 9 bases of the junction left unmatched. The CDR3 is made up of 18 amino acids. CDR1 is SEHNR and CDR2 is FQNEAQ in the germline V gene (reference sequence). For the CDR3, the DNA is TGTGCCAGCAGCTTAGGGGTTCTGGGACAGGGCCCCTACAATGAGCAGTTCTTC. It is translated as CASSLGVLGQGPYNEQFF.

This clonotype came up a few times. CDR3 sequence: CAWDLTGNEQYF. CDR3 DNA: TGTGCCTGGGATCTAACAGGGAACGAGCAGTACTTC. The chain employs TRBV30 and TRBJ2-7; a possible D gene is TRBD1 (6 bases). The germline V gene encodes CDR1 GTSNPN and CDR2 SVGIG (reference sequence). V lost 5 bases and J lost 5, with 13 bases in between. The CDR3 contains 12 residues.

This clonotype was found many times. The rearrangement uses TRBV7-8 and TRBJ2-4; 11 bases align to TRBD1. From germline, CDR1 is SGHVS and CDR2 FQNEAQ. The CDR3 is made up of 14 amino acids. V shed 3 bases, J shed 7 bases, and the junction held 2 bases outside the gene matches. CDR3 DNA sequence: TGTGCCAGCAGCTTCGGGACAGGGGGGAACATTCAGTACTTC. As protein: CASSFGTGGNIQYF.

The chain joins TRBV6-2 or TRBV6-3 to TRBJ2-7; D unclear. CDR3 length: 14 amino acids. CDR1 is MNHEY and CDR2 is SVGEGT in the germline V gene. The V end lost 2 bases, the J end lost 2 bases, and 10 bases lay between the germline ends. CDR3 protein: CASSYGGRPYEQYF. The DNA of the CDR3 is TGTGCCAGCAGTTACGGTGGGCGACCCTACGAGCAGTACTTC.

This clonotype was detected only a few times. The chain has TRBV7-2 and TRBJ2-2; the D gene is possibly TRBD1 (5 bases). Between the trimmed V and J ends, which lost 5 bases and 8 bases, there was a span of 9 bases. The CDR3 consists of 12 residues. CDR1 and CDR2 from the germline V gene are SGHTA and FQGNSA. CDR3 amino acids: CASSIREGELFF. DNA for the CDR3: TGTGCCAGCAGCATCAGGGAAGGGGAGCTGTTTTTT.

This clonotype turned up a few times. In DNA, the CDR3 is TGTGCCAGCAGCCTAAACTGGGGACAGACCTACGAGCAGTACTTC. Translating gives CASSLNWGQTYEQYF. V and J are TRBV9 and TRBJ2-7; 7 bases map to TRBD1. The germline gives CDR1 SGDLS, CDR2 YYNGEE. V shed 4 bases and J 2 bases; nucleotides not matched to a gene: 9. The CDR3 sequence is 15 residues long.

This chain joins TRBV6-5 and TRBJ1-6; no definite D call. The V gene's germline CDR1 is MNHEY and CDR2 SVGAGI. CDR3 length: 15 residues. Trimming stripped 5 bases from V and 9 bases from J, with 17 bases between. This CDR3 reads CASSDGPAGGSPLHF. DNA of the CDR3: TGTGCCAGCAGTGACGGACCAGCAGGTGGTTCACCCCTCCACTTT.

The V call is TRBV25-1, the J call TRBJ2-6, with TRBD1 matching 10 bases. CDR1 is MGHDK, CDR2 SYGVNS, per germline. This CDR3 contains 17 residues. V lost 10 bases, J lost 2 bases, and 11 bases stayed unmatched. CDR3 nucleotides: TGTGCCACCCTCCCGGGACAGGGGAAGCCTGGGGCCAACGTCCTGACTTTC. As protein: CATLPGQGKPGANVLTF.

This sequence joins TRBV2 and TRBJ2-5, with a possible D match to TRBD1 (6 bases). V lost 7 bases, J lost 4 bases, and 13 bases lay in between. The V gene's germline CDR1 is SNHLY and CDR2 FYNNEI. This CDR3 is 13 amino acids long. CDR3 sequence reads: CASTGQLGETQYF. CDR3 coding DNA: TGTGCCAGCACCGGACAGTTGGGAGAGACCCAGTACTTC.

V and J are TRBV12-3 or TRBV12-4 and TRBJ1-1, with D possibly matching TRBD1 (6 bases). Trimming removed 3 bases from V and 4 bases from J, with 18 bases in between. CDR3 length equals 16 residues. Written as DNA, the CDR3 is TGTGCCAGCAGTTTCCAACAAACGTGGACAGCCACTGAAGCTTTCTTT. Protein sequence: CASSFQQTWTATEAFF.

This clonotype was picked up a small number of times. This chain uses TRBV20-1 with TRBJ2-1, with D hard to call. The CDR3 consists of 15 residues. Germline assignment: CDR1 DFQATT and CDR2 SNEGSKA (reference sequence). The germline V and J ends were trimmed by 2 bases and 6 bases, with 17 bases remaining between them. In nucleotides, the CDR3 is TGCAGTGCTAGACTACGGTCCCGCAAGGGCAATGAGCAGTTCTTC. Translation: CSARLRSRKGNEQFF.

A few counts support this clonotype. The V gene is TRBV3-1, the J gene TRBJ1-1, with D unresolved. The CDR3 runs 11 residues. The germline V gene has CDR1 LGHDT and CDR2 YNNKEL (reference sequence). Trimming shortened V by 1 base and J by 7 bases, and 4 bases separated the two germline ends. DNA of the CDR3: TGTGCCAGCAGCCAAGTCGGTGAAGCTTTCTTT. This sequence encodes CASSQVGEAFF.

V usage is TRBV12-3 or TRBV12-4 and J usage is TRBJ1-1; the D gene is possibly TRBD1 (5 bases). Between the trimmed V and J ends, which lost 3 bases and 6 bases, there was a span of 11 bases. The CDR3 is 13 residues long. CDR3 loop: CASSLSGLSEAFF. The CDR3 DNA is TGTGCCAGCAGTTTGTCAGGGCTATCTGAAGCTTTCTTT.

This chain links TRBV5-1 with TRBJ1-1; a weak D match, TRBD1 (5 bases). Per germline, CDR1 SGHRS and CDR2 YFSETQ. The CDR3 extends over 17 amino acids. V was clipped by 4 bases and J by 1 base, with 20 bases between them. The CDR3 region is CASSRGKGLTKNTEAFF. CDR3 coding DNA: TGCGCCAGCAGCAGGGGAAAGGGGTTGACCAAGAACACTGAAGCTTTCTTT.

The rearrangement links TRBV7-3 to TRBJ2-5; TRBD2 matches 7 bases. Germline values: CDR1 SGHTA, CDR2 FQGTGA. Trimming took 2 bases from V and 1 from J; bases not matched to a gene: 4. This CDR3 region has 15 residues. The CDR3 DNA is TGTGCCAGCAGCTTAGCGGGGGTTCTCCAAGAGACCCAGTACTTC. Protein sequence: CASSLAGVLQETQYF.

The rearrangement links TRBV24-1 to TRBJ2-7; a weak D match, TRBD2 (5 bases). Germline-derived CDR1 and CDR2 are KGHDR and SFDVKD. This CDR3 contains 13 residues. Between the trimmed V and J ends, which lost 3 bases and 7 bases, there was a span of 12 bases. CDR3 sequence: CATSDRAGWEQYF. CDR3 coding DNA: TGTGCCACCAGTGATCGGGCGGGCTGGGAGCAGTACTTC.

This chain joins TRBV4-1 and TRBJ1-2, with D possibly being TRBD1 (5 bases). CDR3 length: 15 residues. The germline CDR1 and CDR2 sequences are MGHRA and YSYEKL. The germline V and J ends were trimmed by 1 base and 9 bases, with 18 bases remaining between them. The CDR3 sequence is CASSQAGGVFMRYTF. CDR3 sequence (DNA): TGCGCCAGCAGCCAAGCGGGAGGGGTGTTTATGCGCTACACCTTC.

This clonotype was found many times. The chain recombines TRBV29-1 with TRBJ2-1, with 7 bases identical to TRBD2. Germline V CDR1 and CDR2: SQVTM, ANQGSEA. The CDR3 sequence is 13 residues long. Germline trimming cut 7 bases from V and 3 bases from J; bases unmatched to any gene: 6. CDR3 in amino acids: CSGERENYNEQFF. For the CDR3, the DNA is TGCAGCGGCGAGCGGGAAAACTACAATGAGCAGTTCTTC.

The sample holds a few counts of this clonotype. This chain connects TRBV4-3 to TRBJ2-7; 10 bases match TRBD2. Germline trimming cut 1 base from V and 1 base from J; bases unmatched to any gene: 13. Germline V lookup: CDR1 LGHNA, CDR2 YSLEER. The CDR3 is made up of 19 amino acids. In DNA form, the CDR3 reads TGCGCCAGCAGCCAAGTTTTGCGGTCAAGGACTAGCGGTTCCTACGAGCAGTACTTC. It specifies CASSQVLRSRTSGSYEQYF.

This clonotype was detected ten times or more. The chain joins TRBV7-2 to TRBJ2-3; D uncertain. Germline V gene lookup returns CDR1 SGHTA and CDR2 FQGNSA. CDR3 length equals 12 residues. V was trimmed by 3 bases and J by 2 bases, leaving 3 bases between them. The DNA for the CDR3 is TGTGCCAGCAGCTTCTACACAGATACGCAGTATTTT. Encoded protein: CASSFYTDTQYF.

This clonotype has more than one count but fewer than ten. For the CDR3, the DNA is TGTGCCAGCAGCGTAGCCCCTAGCGGGAGGGCGGGGACAGATACGCAGTATTTT. This codes for CASSVAPSGRAGTDTQYF. The chain joins TRBV9 to TRBJ2-3; TRBD2 agrees at 12 bases. Trimming cost V 0 bases and J 3 bases; bases outside gene matches: 8. Germline assignment: CDR1 SGDLS and CDR2 YYNGEE. CDR3 length equals 18 residues. The full variable domain, with the rest looked up from reference TRBV9 and TRBJ2-3, is DSGVTQTPKHLITATGQRVTLRCSPRSGDLSVYWYQQSLDQGLQFLIQYYNGEERAKGNILERFSAQQFPDLHSELNLSSLELGDSALYFCASSVAPSGRAGTDTQYFGPGTRLTVL.

The CDR3 DNA is TGTGCCAGTAATTACAGGGATACGCAGTATTTT. It encodes CASNYRDTQYF. The V gene is TRBV19, the J gene TRBJ2-3; TRBD1 might be the D (5 bases). Germline values: CDR1 LNHDA, CDR2 SQIVND (reference sequence). Trimming shortened V by 7 bases and J by 6 bases, and 8 bases separated the two germline ends. The CDR3 consists of 11 residues.